This T cell receptor beta chain is drawn from a study of cytomegalovirus exposure and HLA in healthy donors. CDR1 is SNHLY and CDR2 is FYNNEI in the germline V gene. J lost 1 base, V lost 6 bases, and 9 bases had no gene match. This CDR3 has 17 residues. 13 Jbeta primers and 60 Vbeta primers were used for the PCR. Sequenced by immunoSEQ multiplex PCR; TCRdb stores in-frame clones only, minus some. The sample contains roughly 200,000 clones, around 89% of which appear only once. Only one count was recorded for this clone. The clonotype originates from a woman between 18 and 29 years old in good health and CMV-seronegative. The source material was PBMCs. The chain employs TRBV2 and TRBJ2-2; 9 bases map to TRBD2. In DNA, the CDR3 is TGTGCCAGCAGAGGATTTCGCGGGGGGGAGAACACCGGGGAGCTGTTTTTT. It encodes CASRGFRGGENTGELFF.